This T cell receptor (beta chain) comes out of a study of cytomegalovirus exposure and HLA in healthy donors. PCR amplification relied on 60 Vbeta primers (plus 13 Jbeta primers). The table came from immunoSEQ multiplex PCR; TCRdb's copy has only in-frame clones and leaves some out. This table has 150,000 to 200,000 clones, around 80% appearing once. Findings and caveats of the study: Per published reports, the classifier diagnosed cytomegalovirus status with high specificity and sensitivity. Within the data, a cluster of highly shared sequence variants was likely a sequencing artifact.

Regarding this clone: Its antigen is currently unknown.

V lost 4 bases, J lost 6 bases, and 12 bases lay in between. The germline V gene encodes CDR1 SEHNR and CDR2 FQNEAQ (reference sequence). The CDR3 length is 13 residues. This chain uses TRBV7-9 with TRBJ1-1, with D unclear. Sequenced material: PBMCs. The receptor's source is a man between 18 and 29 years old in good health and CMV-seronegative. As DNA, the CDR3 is TGTGCCAGCAGCTCTCGAAACGGGGCTGAAGCTTTCTTT. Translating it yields CASSSRNGAEAFF.